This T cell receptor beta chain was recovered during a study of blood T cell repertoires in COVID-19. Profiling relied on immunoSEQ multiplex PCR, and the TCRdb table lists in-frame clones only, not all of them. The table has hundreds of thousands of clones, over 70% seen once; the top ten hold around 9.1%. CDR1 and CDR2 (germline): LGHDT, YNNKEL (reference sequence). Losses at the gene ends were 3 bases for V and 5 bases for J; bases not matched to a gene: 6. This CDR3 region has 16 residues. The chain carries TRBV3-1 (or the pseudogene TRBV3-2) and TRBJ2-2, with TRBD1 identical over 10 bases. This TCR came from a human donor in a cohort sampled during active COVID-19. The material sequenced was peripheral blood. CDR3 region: CASSQTGGVLTGELFF. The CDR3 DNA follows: TGTGCCAGCAGCCAGACAGGGGGCGTATTGACCGGGGAGCTGTTTTTT.